This TCR beta chain was captured by sequencing in a study of breast tumors, draining lymph nodes, adjacent tissues. The study, taken as a whole, reports: Luminal-like breast cancer showed significantly higher tumor–nontumor repertoire similarity than basal-like.

This clonotype appeared many times. Its antigen is currently unknown. Samples came from axillary lymph nodes draining the breast cancer. TCRdb re-called the multiplex PCR reads with MiXCR, one entry per CDR3 protein. The table has roughly 130,000 distinct CDR3 sequences, around a third seen once; the top ten hold about 2.5%. Trimming took 5 bases from V and 0 from J; bases not matched to a gene: 2. The CDR3 length is 15 residues. Per the germline V gene, CDR1 is MNHEY and CDR2 is SVGAGI. The receptor was derived from a female donor with breast cancer. Some clones in this sample may be carry-over from other donors' samples. The material sequenced was axillary lymph node tissue. The chain employs TRBV6-5 and TRBJ2-3, with TRBD1 identical over 10 bases. The CDR3 region has the DNA TGTGCCAGCAGTGAGACAGGGGGCAGCACAGATACGCAGTATTTT. Residues: CASSETGGSTDTQYF.